The present TCR beta chain was sequenced within a study of cytomegalovirus exposure and HLA in healthy donors. Study in general: A data release that came early held some 79 million unique TCRs from HLA-typed donors.

Study findings and constraints: Sequence variants that were highly shared formed a cluster that was likely a sequencing artifact.

Details on this clone: What it binds is unknown.

The PCR used 60 Vbeta and 13 Jbeta primers. TCRdb's table, derived via immunoSEQ multiplex PCR, lists solely in-frame clones and lacks some. The table includes some 93,000 clones, roughly 63% detected once. Material for sequencing was PBMCs. The source is a boy younger than 18 in good health and CMV-seropositive.

CDR3 loop: CASSQGTSGSDTQYF. CDR3 nucleotides: TGTGCCAGCAGCCAAGGGACTAGCGGTTCAGATACGCAGTATTTT. The J gene is TRBJ2-3, the V gene TRBV5-6, with 11 nucleotides matching TRBD2. This CDR3 region has 15 residues. Germline CDR1 and CDR2: SGHDT and YYEEEE. The ends lost 4 bases at V and 4 bases at J; junction bases unmatched: 5.